The 3 T cell receptor beta chains in this list originate from one sample, sequenced in a study of beta chain features in type 1 diabetes (dated by TCRdb to the late 2010s). Libraries were prepared through the immunoSEQ multiplex PCR assay. The entire amount of isolated RNA was reverse transcribed using the High Capacity cDNA Reverse Transcription Kit, so the sequenced TCRB transcripts were expressed ones. TCRdb took over this immuneACCESS table, retaining in-frame rearrangements with V and J assigned. Such tables are incomplete; in checked studies, under half of the missing clones stem from an unresolved V gene, and the remainder is unexplained. The sample table holds about 260,000 clones, of which 68% were seen once. The top ten hold 0.053% of the sample. Sequenced sample: naive CD4+ T cells from blood. In the paper's terms, the cell subset or site label means: true naive CD4+ T cells. All receptors come from a man between 25 and 39 years old in good health.

The chain employs TRBV5-1 and TRBJ2-1; 8 bases agree with TRBD1. The CDR3 consists of 14 residues. The V gene end was trimmed by 1 base and the J gene end by 6 bases; junction bases not matched to a gene: 3. CDR1 is SGHRS, CDR2 YFSETQ, per germline. CDR3 DNA sequence: TGCGCCAGCAGCTTGCAGGGGACAGGCAATGAGCAGTTCTTC. Amino acid sequence: CASSLQGTGNEQFF.

The chain recombines TRBV29-1 with TRBJ2-7; D ambiguous. The CDR3 length is 11 residues. Germline CDR1 SQVTM, CDR2 ANQGSEA. V was trimmed by 1 base and J by 6 bases, leaving 7 bases between them. CDR3 sequence reads: CSVEALGEQYF. CDR3 DNA sequence: TGCAGCGTTGAAGCTTTGGGCGAGCAGTACTTC.

The chain couples TRBV5-1 to TRBJ2-1, with no clear D. The V gene's germline CDR1 is SGHRS and CDR2 YFSETQ. The CDR3 totals 12 residues. V gave up 4 bases and J gave up 4 bases, with 6 bases separating them. CDR3: CASSPEYNEQFF. DNA for the CDR3: TGCGCCAGCAGCCCAGAGTACAATGAGCAGTTCTTC.